The source of this TCR beta chain is a study of molecular identifiers for immune sequencing clone quantification. TCRdb independently ran MiXCR on the PCR reads; one entry per CDR3 protein. The sample lists 85,000 to 95,000 distinct CDR3 sequences; about 20% were seen once. Germline V CDR1 and CDR2: LGHNA, YSLEER. V was pared by 0 bases and J by 7 bases, with 16 bases between. The CDR3 sequence is 16 residues long. This clonotype came up once. A much larger clone differs by one base, so this may be a read error. The sequence derives from a human donor in good health. Some libraries in this study had Jurkat cell RNA spiked in. The specimen was naive CD8+ T cells from blood, with Jurkat cell RNA spiked in. This sample's subset: FACS-sorted CD8+CD4-CCR7+CD45RA+ naive T cells. The chain has TRBV4-3 and TRBJ2-4; no reliable D call. The DNA of the CDR3 is TGCGCCAGCAGCCAAGATAACAGTGAATATGGGAACATTCAGTACTTC. It encodes CASSQDNSEYGNIQYF.